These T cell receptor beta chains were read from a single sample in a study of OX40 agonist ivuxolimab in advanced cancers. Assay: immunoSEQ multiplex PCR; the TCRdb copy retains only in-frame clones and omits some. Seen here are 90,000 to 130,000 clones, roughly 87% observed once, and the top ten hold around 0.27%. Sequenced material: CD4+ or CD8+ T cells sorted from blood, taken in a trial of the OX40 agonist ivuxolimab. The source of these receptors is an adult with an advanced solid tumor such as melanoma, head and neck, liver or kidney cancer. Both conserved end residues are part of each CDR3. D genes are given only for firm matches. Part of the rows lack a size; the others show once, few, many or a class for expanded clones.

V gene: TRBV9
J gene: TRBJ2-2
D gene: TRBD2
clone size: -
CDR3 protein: CASSARREASGELFF
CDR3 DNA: TGTGCCAGCAGTGCTCGGCGGGAGGCGAGCGGGGAGCTGTTTTTT

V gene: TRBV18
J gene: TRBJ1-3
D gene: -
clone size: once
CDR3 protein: CASSPPALSGNTIYF
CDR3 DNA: TGTGCCAGCTCACCACCAGCCCTCTCTGGAAACACCATATATTTT

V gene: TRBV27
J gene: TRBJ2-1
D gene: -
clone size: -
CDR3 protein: CASSSIGKRYNEQFF
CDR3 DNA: TGTGCCAGCAGTTCCATCGGGAAGAGGTACAATGAGCAGTTCTTC

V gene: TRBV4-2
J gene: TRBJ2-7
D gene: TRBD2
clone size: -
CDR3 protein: CASSQDLAAYEQYF
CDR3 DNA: TGTGCCAGCAGCCAAGATCTAGCGGCCTACGAGCAGTACTTC

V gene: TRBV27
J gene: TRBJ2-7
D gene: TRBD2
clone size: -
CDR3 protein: CASSPGLAGGVSSYEQYF
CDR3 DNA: TGTGCCAGCAGTCCGGGACTAGCGGGGGGCGTGAGCTCCTACGAGCAGTACTTC

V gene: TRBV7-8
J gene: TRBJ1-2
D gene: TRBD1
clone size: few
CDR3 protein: CASSLTGDGYTF
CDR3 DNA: TGTGCCAGCAGCTTGACAGGGGATGGCTACACCTTC

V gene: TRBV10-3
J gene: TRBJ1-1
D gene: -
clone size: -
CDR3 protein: CAISEVAGNTEAFF
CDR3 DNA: TGTGCCATCAGTGAGGTAGCAGGGAACACTGAAGCTTTCTTT

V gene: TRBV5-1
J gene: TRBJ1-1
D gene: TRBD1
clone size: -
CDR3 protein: CASSWGQGHSRTEAFF
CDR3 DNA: TGCGCCAGCAGCTGGGGACAGGGACATTCACGCACTGAAGCTTTCTTT

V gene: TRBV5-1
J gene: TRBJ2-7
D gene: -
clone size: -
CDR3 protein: CASSSGHTYEQYF
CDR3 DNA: TGCGCCAGCAGCTCGGGACACACCTACGAGCAGTACTTC

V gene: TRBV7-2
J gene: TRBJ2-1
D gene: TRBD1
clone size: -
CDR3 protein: CASSLDGPGQVDNEQFF
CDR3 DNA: TGTGCCAGCAGCTTAGATGGGCCGGGACAGGTTGACAATGAGCAGTTCTTC

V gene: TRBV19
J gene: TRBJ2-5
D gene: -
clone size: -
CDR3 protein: CASSGPTGETQYF
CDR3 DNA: TGTGCCAGTAGCGGACCAACAGGGGAGACCCAGTACTTC

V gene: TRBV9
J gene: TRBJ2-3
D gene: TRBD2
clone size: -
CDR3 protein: CASSAVPGLDRTDTQYF
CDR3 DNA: TGTGCCAGCAGCGCTGTTCCGGGACTAGACCGCACAGATACGCAGTATTTT

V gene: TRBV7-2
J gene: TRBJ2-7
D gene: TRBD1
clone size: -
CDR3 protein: CASSLTGVYEQYF
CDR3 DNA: TGTGCCAGCAGCTTAACAGGGGTCTACGAGCAGTACTTC

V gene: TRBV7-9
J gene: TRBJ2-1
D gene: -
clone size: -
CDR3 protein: CASSPTSNEQFF
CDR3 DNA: TGTGCCAGCAGTCCGACATCCAATGAGCAGTTCTTC

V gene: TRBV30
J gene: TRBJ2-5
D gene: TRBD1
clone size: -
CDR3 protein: CAWSAGGGGETQYF
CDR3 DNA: TGTGCCTGGAGTGCAGGGGGCGGAGGAGAGACCCAGTACTTC